This T cell receptor (beta chain) is from a study of T cells of healthy individuals. J was trimmed by 9 bases and V by 5 bases; bases with no gene match: 2. This CDR3 is 13 amino acids long. Germline CDR1 is KGHSH and CDR2 is LQKENI. TCRdb re-analysed the 5' RACE reads in MiXCR, keeping a single row per CDR3 protein. The sample includes some 100,000 distinct CDR3 sequences, 17% of them seen just once. This clonotype was observed many times. The rearrangement links TRBV18 to TRBJ2-1; 12 bases are a match to TRBD1. This clonotype was sampled from a human donor in good health. This CDR3 is CASSRDRGLEQFF. The DNA of the CDR3 is TGTGCCAGCTCAAGGGACAGGGGGCTTGAGCAGTTCTTC.